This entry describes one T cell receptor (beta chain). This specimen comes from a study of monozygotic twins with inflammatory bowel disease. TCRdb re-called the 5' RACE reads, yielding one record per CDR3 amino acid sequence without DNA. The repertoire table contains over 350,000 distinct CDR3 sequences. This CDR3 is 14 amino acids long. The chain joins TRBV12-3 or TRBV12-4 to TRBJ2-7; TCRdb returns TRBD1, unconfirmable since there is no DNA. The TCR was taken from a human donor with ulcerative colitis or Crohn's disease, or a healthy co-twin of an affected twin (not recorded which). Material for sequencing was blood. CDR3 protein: CASSLQGSGGEQYF.